Each of the 5 T cell receptor beta chains below was sequenced from the same sample in a study of response to subunit inactivated influenza vaccine. TCRdb re-called the RT-PCR reads with MiXCR, one entry per CDR3 protein. This sample has 650,000 to 850,000 distinct CDR3 sequences, with approximately 14% found just once. The specimen comprised PBMCs from blood, sampled 14 to 15 days before vaccination. All receptors derive from a man aged 50 or older who received an inactivated influenza vaccine.

The chain combines TRBV29-1 with TRBJ2-5, with 13 bases aligning to TRBD2. With 5 bases clipped from V and 5 bases from J, the junction kept 5 bases outside the gene matches. The CDR3 is 14 amino acids. In germline, CDR1 is SQVTM, CDR2 ANQGSEA. CDR3: CSVRGLAGVETQYF. In DNA form, the CDR3 reads TGCAGCGTTCGAGGACTAGCGGGAGTGGAGACCCAGTACTTC.

This clonotype was counted many times. The chain joins TRBV4-1 to TRBJ2-1; 8 bases map to TRBD2. The ends lost 0 bases at V and 1 base at J; junction bases unmatched: 2. The length of the CDR3 is 16 residues. The germline gives CDR1 MGHRA, CDR2 YSYEKL. The CDR3 is CASSQEPGGSYNEQFF. The CDR3 coding sequence is TGCGCCAGCAGCCAAGAGCCGGGGGGGTCCTACAATGAGCAGTTCTTC.

This clonotype occurred a few times. The V call is TRBV15, the J call TRBJ2-3, with D perhaps TRBD2 (6 bases). CDR3 size: 15 residues. Germline V lookup: CDR1 LNHNV, CDR2 YYDKDF (reference sequence). V was shortened by 1 base and J by 4 bases, with 12 bases between the two germline ends. This CDR3 is CATSRAPGGADTQYF. The CDR3 nucleotides read TGTGCCACCAGCAGAGCGCCTGGAGGGGCAGATACGCAGTATTTT. The full variable domain, rest sourced from reference TRBV15 and TRBJ2-3, is DAMVIQNPRYQVTQFGKPVTLSCSQTLNHNVMYWYQQKSSQAPKLLFHYYDKDFNNEADTPDNFQSRRPNTSFCFLDIRSPGLGDTAMYLCATSRAPGGADTQYFGPGTRLTVL.

The chain recombines TRBV7-2 with TRBJ2-5; weak D call: TRBD2 (5 bases). This CDR3 contains 14 residues. V was trimmed by 3 bases and J by 5 bases, leaving 13 bases between them. Looked up from germline, CDR1 is SGHTA and CDR2 is FQGNSA. In DNA form, the CDR3 reads TGTGCCAGCAGCTTGAACGGGGTCCGGGAGACCCAGTACTTC. As protein: CASSLNGVRETQYF.

A few counts support this clonotype. This chain uses TRBV20-1 with TRBJ2-7, with TRBD1 as a possible D gene (5 bases). CDR3 length: 14 residues. Per the germline V gene, CDR1 is DFQATT and CDR2 is SNEGSKA (reference sequence). Trimming took 3 bases from V and 2 from J, leaving 14 bases between them. The CDR3 protein is CSASRQGGTYEQYF. CDR3 bases: TGCAGTGCTAGCCGGCAGGGTGGCACCTACGAGCAGTACTTC.